This is a list of T cell receptor beta chains from one sample in a study of Ad26.COV2.S vaccination and SARS-CoV-2 variants. The data were produced by immunoSEQ multiplex PCR, yet TCRdb's version contains in-frame clones alone and is incomplete. This sample has about 280,000 clones, with 80% to 90% found just once. This material consisted of peripheral blood, taken in a trial of Ad26.COV2.S vaccine versus placebo. These receptors were obtained from a person between 18 and 65 years old who received the Ad26.COV2.S COVID-19 vaccine or a placebo. Both conserved end residues are part of each CDR3. The D gene is left open where the match is weak. The size entry is marked missing in some rows and otherwise reads once, few, many or a size class.

TRBV6-6,NA,TRBJ1-5,NA,CASRLDRYSNQPQHF,TGTGCCAGCAGACTTGACAGGTATAGCAATCAGCCCCAGCATTTT
TRBV5-1,NA,TRBJ2-2,once,CASSLELGVGELFF,TGCGCCAGCAGCTTGGAGTTAGGGGTCGGGGAGCTGTTTTTT
TRBV2,TRBD2,TRBJ2-1,NA,CASSEDGGRSYNEQFF,TGTGCCAGCAGTGAAGATGGCGGGAGGTCCTACAATGAGCAGTTCTTC
TRBV15,NA,TRBJ2-7,NA,CATSPPGRSSYEQYF,TGTGCCACCAGCCCTCCGGGCAGGAGCTCCTACGAGCAGTACTTC
TRBV5-1,TRBD2,TRBJ2-7,NA,CASRPLAGGPEQYF,TGCGCCAGCAGACCCCTAGCGGGAGGACCCGAGCAGTACTTC
TRBV18,NA,TRBJ2-1,NA,CASSPLQQRGDYTANEQFF,TGTGCCAGCTCACCGCTACAGCAAAGGGGCGACTACACTGCCAATGAGCAGTTCTTC
TRBV7-2,NA,TRBJ1-3,NA,CASSLQGRSGNTIYF,TGTGCCAGCAGCTTACAGGGTCGCTCTGGAAACACCATATATTTT
TRBV7-2,NA,TRBJ1-1,NA,CASSKATVNTEAFF,TGTGCCAGCAGCAAAGCGACAGTGAACACTGAAGCTTTCTTT
TRBV27,NA,TRBJ2-5,NA,CASSSTVEGETQYF,TGTGCCAGCAGTTCGACAGTGGAGGGAGAGACCCAGTACTTC
TRBV5-6,NA,TRBJ2-3,NA,CASSLEWGADTQYF,TGTGCCAGCAGCTTGGAGTGGGGGGCAGATACGCAGTATTTT
TRBV3-1/TRBV3-2,NA,TRBJ2-5,NA,CASSQDDGGQETQYF,TGTGCCAGCAGCCAAGATGACGGGGGCCAAGAGACCCAGTACTTC
TRBV18,NA,TRBJ1-3,NA,CASSLGTDSGNTIYF,TGTGCCAGCTCACTTGGGACGGACTCTGGAAACACCATATATTTT
TRBV19,NA,TRBJ1-4,NA,CASSVIRVGNEKLFF,TGTGCCAGTAGTGTGATCAGGGTCGGGAATGAAAAACTGTTTTTT
TRBV12-5,TRBD1,TRBJ1-5,NA,CASGPGQDNQPQHF,TGTGCTAGTGGACCGGGACAGGACAATCAGCCCCAGCATTTT
TRBV5-1,NA,TRBJ2-3,NA,CASSPLVKDTDTQYF,TGCGCCAGCAGCCCCTTGGTGAAGGACACAGATACGCAGTATTTT
TRBV28,NA,TRBJ2-2,NA,CASSSGTFTGELFF,TGTGCCAGCAGCTCCGGGACATTCACCGGGGAGCTGTTTTTT
TRBV30,NA,TRBJ1-2,NA,CAWSVAGGYTF,TGTGCCTGGAGTGTGGCGGGGGGCTACACCTTC
TRBV6-6,NA,TRBJ1-5,NA,CASKAWTGNQPQHF,TGTGCCAGCAAAGCATGGACGGGTAATCAGCCCCAGCATTTT
TRBV6-1,TRBD1,TRBJ1-5,NA,CASSERTGGAGNQPQHF,TGTGCCAGCAGTGAACGTACAGGGGGCGCTGGGAATCAGCCCCAGCATTTT
TRBV6-5,TRBD1,TRBJ2-5,NA,CASSYAGTGQETQYF,TGTGCCAGCAGTTACGCTGGGACAGGCCAAGAGACCCAGTACTTC
TRBV7-2,TRBD1,TRBJ1-4,NA,CASSSYRDREKLFF,TGTGCCAGCAGCTCGTACCGGGACAGAGAAAAACTGTTTTTT
TRBV6-5,TRBD2,TRBJ2-3,NA,CASSYSGLVSDTQYF,TGTGCCAGCAGTTACTCGGGACTAGTTTCGGATACGCAGTATTTT
TRBV27,TRBD2,TRBJ2-1,NA,CASAPLGLGFNEQFF,TGTGCCAGCGCGCCCCTGGGACTAGGTTTTAATGAGCAGTTCTTC
TRBV5-1,TRBD2,TRBJ2-2,NA,CASSLEAGARTGELFF,TGCGCCAGCAGCTTGGAGGCGGGAGCTCGGACCGGGGAGCTGTTTTTT
TRBV9,TRBD1,TRBJ2-7,once,CASSVTGGQGAGYEQYF,TGTGCCAGCAGCGTAACTGGGGGACAGGGGGCTGGCTACGAGCAGTACTTC
TRBV5-1,NA,TRBJ1-4,NA,CASSLEQGFATNEKLFF,TGCGCCAGCAGCTTGGAGCAGGGATTCGCAACTAATGAAAAACTGTTTTTT
TRBV28,TRBD1,TRBJ2-7,few,CASGQGRYEQYF,TGTGCCAGCGGACAGGGGCGATACGAGCAGTACTTC
TRBV12-3/TRBV12-4,NA,TRBJ1-3,NA,CASRNANGNTIYF,TGTGCCAGCAGGAACGCTAATGGAAACACCATATATTTT
TRBV11-2,TRBD2,TRBJ2-1,NA,CASSLGLAGGYNEQFF,TGTGCCAGCAGCTTAGGACTAGCGGGTGGCTACAATGAGCAGTTCTTC
TRBV19,NA,TRBJ1-1,NA,CASNTLFTGMNTEAFF,TGTGCCAGTAACACCTTGTTTACGGGCATGAACACTGAAGCTTTCTTT
TRBV9,TRBD1,TRBJ2-3,NA,CASSVEIGTGIPDTQYF,TGTGCCAGCAGCGTAGAGATTGGGACAGGGATACCAGATACGCAGTATTTT
TRBV27,NA,TRBJ1-2,NA,CASSSNDRAGYTF,TGTGCCAGCAGTTCCAATGACAGAGCAGGCTACACCTTC
TRBV3-1/TRBV3-2,NA,TRBJ1-4,NA,CASSPRTITNEKLFF,TGTGCCAGCAGCCCGAGGACAATTACTAATGAAAAACTGTTTTTT
TRBV24-1,NA,TRBJ2-1,once,CATGQANADEQFF,TGTGCCACGGGGCAGGCCAACGCCGATGAGCAGTTCTTC
TRBV29-1,TRBD1,TRBJ1-1,once,CSATSGGDAEAFF,TGCAGCGCTACCTCAGGGGGCGACGCTGAAGCTTTCTTT
TRBV10-3,NA,TRBJ1-3,NA,CAISPSGHPNSGNTIYF,TGTGCCATCAGTCCCTCGGGGCACCCAAACTCTGGAAACACCATATATTTT
TRBV7-2,TRBD1,TRBJ1-2,once,CASSPKGGDRGGYTF,TGTGCCAGCAGCCCCAAGGGCGGGGACAGGGGTGGCTACACCTTC
TRBV27,TRBD1,TRBJ2-2,NA,CASKGGQGRTGELFF,TGTGCCAGCAAAGGGGGACAGGGACGGACCGGGGAGCTGTTTTTT
TRBV7-2,NA,TRBJ1-2,once,CASSNTGRTVYGYTF,TGTGCCAGCAGCAACACGGGACGGACAGTCTATGGCTACACCTTC
TRBV7-3,NA,TRBJ2-1,NA,CASSLITSGANEQFF,TGTGCCAGCAGCTTAATCACTTCGGGGGCCAATGAGCAGTTCTTC
TRBV19,NA,TRBJ2-1,NA,CASSMGLSSYNEQFF,TGTGCCAGTAGTATGGGGTTGAGCTCCTACAATGAGCAGTTCTTC
TRBV6-2/TRBV6-3,TRBD1,TRBJ2-3,NA,CASSYPGQGTDTQYF,TGTGCCAGCAGTTACCCGGGACAGGGCACAGATACGCAGTATTTT
TRBV29-1,TRBD2,TRBJ2-3,NA,CSVAKGLAASTDTQYF,TGCAGCGTTGCAAAGGGACTAGCGGCAAGCACAGATACGCAGTATTTT
TRBV27,NA,TRBJ1-5,NA,CASSLSGQGANQPQHF,TGTGCCAGCAGTTTATCGGGGCAGGGAGCAAATCAGCCCCAGCATTTT
TRBV9,TRBD1,TRBJ2-1,NA,CASSVGTGGNEQFF,TGTGCCAGCAGCGTTGGGACAGGGGGCAATGAGCAGTTCTTC
TRBV6-1,NA,TRBJ1-1,NA,CASSELGGNFMNTEAFF,TGTGCCAGCAGTGAATTGGGGGGGAATTTCATGAACACTGAAGCTTTCTTT
TRBV14,NA,TRBJ2-7,NA,CASSQGHLLGEQYF,TGTGCCAGCAGCCAAGGACATTTACTCGGCGAGCAGTACTTC
TRBV2,NA,TRBJ1-1,NA,CASSYGGLGGAFF,TGTGCCAGCAGTTACGGGGGACTCGGGGGAGCTTTCTTT
TRBV10-3,NA,TRBJ2-1,few,CAISPGSNSYNEQFF,TGTGCCATCAGTCCCGGGAGCAACTCCTACAATGAGCAGTTCTTC
TRBV6-5,TRBD1,TRBJ2-7,NA,CASSYGQGAYEQYF,TGTGCCAGCAGTTACGGGCAGGGGGCCTACGAGCAGTACTTC
TRBV28,TRBD2,TRBJ2-7,once,CASRTQREIVYEQYF,TGTGCCAGCAGAACTCAGCGGGAGATTGTCTACGAGCAGTACTTC
TRBV6-1,NA,TRBJ2-5,NA,CASSESRGSETQYF,TGTGCCAGCAGTGAGTCGAGGGGATCGGAGACCCAGTACTTC
TRBV7-2,NA,TRBJ2-7,NA,CASSLRSPGAYEQYF,TGTGCCAGCAGCCTTAGGTCCCCAGGGGCCTACGAGCAGTACTTC
TRBV20-1,NA,TRBJ1-2,NA,CSATPFGGYTF,TGCAGTGCTACTCCGTTTGGTGGCTACACCTTC
TRBV27,TRBD1,TRBJ1-4,NA,CATGQGEGTNEKLFF,TGTGCCACGGGGCAGGGGGAGGGAACTAATGAAAAACTGTTTTTT